This TCR beta chain stems from a study of T cells in Graves' hyperthyroidism and ophthalmopathy (dated 2019 in TCRdb). Describing the broader study: Peripheral blood was collected at initial diagnosis, before any treatment. To identify distinguishing TCR V-J signatures, a discovery cohort of around 100 patients was used, comprising 40 to 45 with Graves' ophthalmopathy and around 57 with stable Graves' hyperthyroidism. An independent validation cohort of around 19 hyperthyroidism patients and about 15 patients who later progressed to ophthalmopathy tested prospective prediction of ophthalmopathy. The roughly 100 discovery patients were randomly divided into training and test sets at a 7:3 ratio. In addition, the study compared T-cell repertoires in thyroid tissue and in blood from roughly 6 Graves' hyperthyroidism patients. After sampling, hyperthyroidism patients received methimazole starting at 30 mg daily, and ophthalmopathy patients received high-dose intravenous methylprednisolone. The paper reports TCR Vbeta CDR3 sequencing of some 140 peripheral blood samples: 40 or so ophthalmopathy, some 80 hyperthyroidism and approximately 17 progressor patients.

There are a few counts of this clonotype. The clone's antigen remains unknown. Base qualities are not at hand, and no much larger clone is one base apart. Broader findings and caveats from the paper: Ophthalmopathy was separated from stable hyperthyroidism by a 13 V-J signature model, with around 88% sensitivity and approximately 84% specificity obtained in cross-validation and 80%/75% obtained in testing. No statistical method was used to set the sample size in advance, and investigators knew the group allocation. Most expanded thyroid clonotypes (frequency above 0.001) were also detected in blood, suggesting blood repertoires may reflect thyroid immune responses. In validation, the model predicted progression to ophthalmopathy with approximately 71% sensitivity and over 72% specificity, a median of around 6.6 months before onset.

Looking up the germline V gene yields CDR1 KGHDR and CDR2 SFDVKD. There are 14 amino acids in the CDR3, from cysteine to phenylalanine inclusive. Only the CDR3 DNA stays, 42 bases, in frame from base 1. The germline ends are 16 bases apart after V is trimmed by 2 bases and J by 9 bases. A patient counted as having stable Graves' hyperthyroidism if no progression to ophthalmopathy occurred over 18 months of follow-up. Hyperthyroidism patients were newly diagnosed, had a disease duration of under 2 months, and were aged 18 to 65 years. Patients with uncontrolled infections, other autoimmune diseases, pregnancy or lactation were excluded. Diagnoses relied on clinical symptoms, serum thyroxine and TRAb, thyroid ultrasound and orbital computed tomography. PBMCs were isolated from 10 ml of fresh peripheral blood by Ficoll-Paque density gradient centrifugation. Trizol reagent was used to extract total RNA, and RNA quality was then checked on an Agilent 2100 Bioanalyzer.

The TCR beta CDR3 regions were amplified from RNA transcripts. The first round of RT-PCR for the TCR CDR3 was performed with the HTBI primer set and the Qiagen OneStep RT-PCR kit. Libraries were constructed in a second round of multiplex PCR, after which size selection and purification were carried out. Sequencing of the libraries was done on an Illumina HiSeq2000 using paired-end 100 bp reads. The authors' analysis ran thus. SOAPnuke was used to process the raw data, removing reads that contained adapters or uncalled bases, had a mean Phred below 15, or lacked an exact match to the constant primer or identifier. High-quality paired reads were merged using COPE v1.2.5, and each unique nucleotide sequence was defined as a clonotype. MiTCR v1.1 was used to align clonotypes to the IMGT TRBV, TRBD and TRBJ reference segments. Only V-J combinations with frequency above 0.0001, covering approximately 99% of repertoires, were analysed. A TCS score was defined as the ratio between F50 (clonal expansion) and ExV (chaos), using BLOSUM62-based TCRdist between CDR3 peptides within each V-J. Welch's t-statistics and random forest reduced fewer than 600 V-J features to about 13, which were used in a naive Bayes classifier (R e1071). In TCRdb, the public reads were trimmed at Q25 with fastp and aligned with MiXCR, with productive beta chains retained. Rows with one shared CDR3 protein collapse into an entry with the most common genes and DNA. What appears here as the V and J calls and clone size reflects TCRdb's work, not the paper's. Within this sample are roughly 350,000 distinct CDR3 sequences, with 14% of them counted one time only. Under 30% of the sample is held by the ten biggest clonotypes.

This chain joins TRBV24-1 to TRBJ2-7; no D gene can be assigned with confidence. Source material: blood. The TCR comes from a woman aged 25 to 39 with Graves' hyperthyroidism. The CDR3 protein: CATSDSVVSHGQYF. The bases read TGTGCCACCAGTGATTCGGTGGTTTCCCACGGGCAGTACTTC.